The 28 T cell receptor beta chains listed next were all sequenced from one sample in a study of blood T cell repertoires in COVID-19. Produced via immunoSEQ multiplex PCR; TCRdb's table is partial and in-frame only. The table records 97,000 or so clones, approximately 80% of them present only once. The sequenced material came from peripheral blood. The receptors shown here come from a man in his fifties or sixties with acute or convalescent COVID-19.

This sequence joins TRBV18 and TRBJ2-1, with TRBD1 as a possible D gene (5 bases). V lost 4 bases, J lost 2 bases, and 24 bases lay in between. This CDR3 has 19 residues. Germline V CDR1 and CDR2: KGHSH, LQKENI. DNA for the CDR3: TGTGCCAGCTCACAGGCCCCCCCCATTAGAGACAGTACCTACAATGAGCAGTTCTTC. Amino acids: CASSQAPPIRDSTYNEQFF.

The rearrangement links TRBV7-8 to TRBJ2-7; the D gene is possibly TRBD1 (5 bases). The CDR3 sequence is 11 residues long. V was clipped by 2 bases and J by 10 bases, with 9 bases between them. CDR1 is SGHVS, CDR2 FQNEAQ, per germline. DNA of the CDR3: TGTGCCAGCAGCTTAAGGCAGGGTCAGTACTTC. It specifies CASSLRQGQYF.

The chain is built from TRBV7-9 and TRBJ2-3, with D possibly matching TRBD2 (5 bases). Germline CDR1 reads SEHNR; CDR2 reads FQNEAQ (reference sequence). The V end was cut by 2 bases, the J end by 2 bases, with 8 bases between. This CDR3 is built from 14 residues. CDR3 loop: CASSLFGITDTQYF. CDR3 sequence (DNA): TGTGCCAGCAGCTTATTCGGGATCACAGATACGCAGTATTTT.

The chain carries TRBV4-1 and TRBJ2-3, with 8 bases matching TRBD1. J was trimmed by 6 bases and V by 3 bases; bases with no gene match: 11. The germline gives CDR1 MGHRA, CDR2 YSYEKL. The CDR3 length is 16 residues. The DNA of the CDR3 is TGCGCCAGCAGCCAGGGCTTAGGGACAGGTGGGGATACGCAGTATTTT. Amino acid sequence: CASSQGLGTGGDTQYF.

The chain uses TRBV5-5 and TRBJ2-3; tentatively, D is TRBD2 (6 bases). CDR3 size: 15 residues. The V gene's germline CDR1 is SGHKS and CDR2 YYEKEE (reference sequence). V lost 4 bases, J lost 6 bases, and 18 bases lay in between. The CDR3: CASSLGPEGWDTQYF. The CDR3, as DNA: TGTGCCAGCAGCCTCGGGCCGGAGGGCTGGGATACGCAGTATTTT.

This clone was counted once. The chain couples TRBV5-6 to TRBJ2-5, with TRBD2 matching 11 bases. Germline trimming cut 0 bases from V and 1 base from J; bases unmatched to any gene: 2. The CDR3 length is 16 residues. Germline values: CDR1 SGHDT, CDR2 YYEEEE. The CDR3 DNA reads TGTGCCAGCAGCTTGGGTAGCGGGAGGGCCCAAGAGACCCAGTACTTC. Encoded protein: CASSLGSGRAQETQYF.

The rearrangement joins TRBV3-1 (or the pseudogene TRBV3-2) to TRBJ2-5; D might be TRBD2 (5 bases). Germline loops: CDR1 LGHDT, CDR2 YNNKEL (reference sequence). V lost 4 bases, J lost 2 bases, and 11 bases lay in between. The CDR3 runs 14 residues. CDR3 sequence reads: CASSPGPGQETQYF. CDR3 bases: TGTGCCAGCAGCCCGGGCCCGGGGCAAGAGACCCAGTACTTC.

This clone has a single count. This rearrangement joins TRBV7-2 to TRBJ2-2; D might be TRBD2 (5 bases). V lost 3 bases and J 4 bases, leaving 6 bases between the germline ends. From germline, CDR1 is SGHTA and CDR2 FQGNSA. CDR3 length: 13 residues. The CDR3 DNA is TGTGCCAGCAGCTTCGGGATCACCGGGGAGCTGTTTTTT. Translated, it gives CASSFGITGELFF.

The CDR3 nucleotides are TGTGCCTGGAGTGTTTACAGGGGGGATGAGCAGTTCTTC. This encodes CAWSVYRGDEQFF. This chain uses TRBV30 with TRBJ2-1, with 8 positions matching TRBD1. V was pared by 0 bases and J by 8 bases, with 3 bases of the junction left unmatched. The CDR3 contains 13 residues. CDR1 is GTSNPN, CDR2 SVGIG, per germline (reference sequence).

The rearrangement links TRBV7-9 to TRBJ2-1; 8 bases match TRBD1. The germline gives CDR1 SEHNR, CDR2 FQNEAQ (reference sequence). This CDR3 contains 11 residues. Germline trimming cut 5 bases from V and 12 bases from J; bases unmatched to any gene: 3. The CDR3 reads CASSRTGWQFF. Written as DNA, the CDR3 is TGTGCCAGCAGCCGGACAGGGTGGCAGTTCTTC.

The V and J genes are TRBV4-2 and TRBJ1-3; D unresolved. The CDR3 extends over 17 amino acids. The germline V gene has CDR1 LGHNA and CDR2 YNFKEQ. V was clipped by 0 bases and J by 0 bases, with 12 bases between them. CDR3 residues: CASSQEFAGLSGNTIYF. The CDR3 DNA follows: TGTGCCAGCAGCCAAGAATTCGCAGGCCTCTCTGGAAACACCATATATTTT.

The rearrangement uses TRBV4-1 and TRBJ2-1, with unresolved D. Deletions cut 0 bases from V and 7 bases from J, with 16 bases between. CDR1 is MGHRA, CDR2 YSYEKL, per germline. The CDR3 consists of 16 residues. In DNA form, the CDR3 reads TGCGCCAGCAGCCAAGATAACCAGCGTTCTGGGAATGAGCAGTTCTTC. It is translated as CASSQDNQRSGNEQFF.

The rearrangement joins TRBV19 to TRBJ1-1; D not resolved. In germline, CDR1 is LNHDA, CDR2 SQIVND (reference sequence). The CDR3 covers 15 residues. V was cut by 10 bases and J by 4 bases, with 22 bases left in between. The CDR3 DNA is TGTGCCACAAAGCCCCGCGAGGGTACCCCCACTGAAGCTTTCTTT. Protein product: CATKPREGTPTEAFF.

V gene TRBV7-9 combines with J gene TRBJ2-1; 8 bases map to TRBD1. Germline values: CDR1 SEHNR, CDR2 FQNEAQ (reference sequence). Trimming removed 5 bases from V and 9 bases from J; junction bases left unmatched: 18. The CDR3 loop spans 17 amino acids. The CDR3: CASSRYLTGTGHSEQFF. Written as DNA, the CDR3 is TGTGCCAGCAGCCGATACCTCACCGGGACAGGACATAGTGAGCAGTTCTTC.

The chain has TRBV7-9 and TRBJ2-3; 7 nucleotides align to TRBD2. The CDR3 length is 14 residues. V lost 5 bases and J lost 2; bases outside the gene matches: 4. Germline values: CDR1 SEHNR, CDR2 FQNEAQ (reference sequence). The CDR3 reads CASSPGLVTDTQYF. As DNA, the CDR3 is TGTGCCAGCAGCCCAGGACTAGTCACAGATACGCAGTATTTT.

This chain uses TRBV5-6 with TRBJ2-2; 11 bases fit TRBD2. CDR3 length: 17 residues. Germline CDR1 reads SGHDT; CDR2 reads YYEEEE. V shed 3 bases and J 4 bases; nucleotides not matched to a gene: 8. The DNA for the CDR3 is TGTGCCAGCAGCTGGACCGGGACTAGCGGAAGCACCGGGGAGCTGTTTTTT. Its protein is CASSWTGTSGSTGELFF.

This clone was counted a single time. The chain uses TRBV27 and TRBJ1-1, with a weak D call TRBD1 (5 bases). CDR1 and CDR2 (germline): MNHEY, SMNVEV (reference sequence). V was clipped by 1 base and J by 5 bases, with 11 bases between them. The CDR3 spans 14 residues. The CDR3 protein is CASSLWGTGTEAFF. The CDR3, as DNA: TGTGCCAGCAGTTTATGGGGGACTGGGACTGAAGCTTTCTTT.

The gene calls are TRBV2 and TRBJ2-7, with 10 bases matching TRBD2. The junction had 5 bases not matched to a gene; V was cut back by 8 bases and J by 4 bases. In germline, CDR1 is SNHLY, CDR2 FYNNEI. This CDR3 has 13 amino acids. Here the CDR3 reads CASRLAGAYEQYF. DNA for the CDR3: TGTGCCAGCCGGCTAGCGGGGGCGTACGAGCAGTACTTC.

V is TRBV4-2 and J is TRBJ1-2; D is uncertain. V dropped 0 bases and J dropped 0 bases, with 8 bases sitting between them. Per germline, CDR1 LGHNA and CDR2 YNFKEQ. This CDR3 spans 15 amino acids. The DNA of the CDR3 is TGTGCCAGCAGCCAAGACAGGAACACTAACTATGGCTACACCTTC. Translated, it gives CASSQDRNTNYGYTF.

This chain uses TRBV5-5 with TRBJ2-1; TRBD1 matches 9 bases. V lost 5 bases and J lost 3; bases outside the gene matches: 3. Germline values: CDR1 SGHKS, CDR2 YYEKEE (reference sequence). The CDR3 is made up of 14 amino acids. CDR3 in amino acids: CASRLGQGYNEQFF. CDR3 nucleotide sequence: TGTGCCAGCAGACTGGGACAGGGCTACAATGAGCAGTTCTTC.

The rearrangement joins TRBV19 to TRBJ1-1; D possibly corresponds to TRBD1 (6 bases). Germline V gene lookup returns CDR1 LNHDA and CDR2 SQIVND (reference sequence). The CDR3 is made up of 16 amino acids. V gave up 5 bases and J gave up 1 base, with 17 bases separating them. The DNA for the CDR3 is TGTGCCAGTAGTGGGGCGGCAGGGGTAAGGAACACTGAAGCTTTCTTT. It specifies CASSGAAGVRNTEAFF.

This clone has a handful of counts. The V gene is TRBV5-1, the J gene TRBJ2-2, with TRBD2 as a possible D gene (5 bases). The CDR3 has 15 residues. Germline CDR1 is SGHRS and CDR2 is YFSETQ. Between the trimmed V and J ends, which lost 5 bases and 7 bases, there was a span of 18 bases. CDR3 amino acids: CASRGLRVRLGELFF. DNA for the CDR3: TGCGCCAGCAGAGGGTTGAGGGTCCGTCTCGGGGAGCTGTTTTTT.

The chain combines TRBV11-3 with TRBJ2-1; 13 nucleotides agree with TRBD2. J gave up 5 bases and V 2 bases, and 12 bases lay outside the gene matches. This CDR3 comprises 19 residues. Germline V gene data show CDR1 as SGHNT and CDR2 as YENEEA. The CDR3 DNA reads TGTGCCAGCAGCTTATCCCCACTCTTACTAGCGGGAGGGCACAATGAGCAGTTCTTC. Its protein is CASSLSPLLLAGGHNEQFF.

J is TRBJ1-3 and V is TRBV7-9; no definite D call. The CDR3 runs 14 residues. V was clipped by 8 bases and J by 0 bases, with 11 bases between them. Germline CDR1 reads SEHNR; CDR2 reads FQNEAQ (reference sequence). The CDR3 loop is CASFLLSSGNTIYF. The CDR3, as DNA: TGTGCCAGCTTCCTTTTGAGCTCTGGAAACACCATATATTTT.

In nucleotides, the CDR3 is TGTGCCAGTAGTCCTTACAGGGCTGATACGCAGTATTTT. Encoded protein: CASSPYRADTQYF. The genes are TRBV19 and TRBJ2-3; TRBD1 might be the D (6 bases). The CDR3 covers 13 residues. Germline V lookup: CDR1 LNHDA, CDR2 SQIVND (reference sequence). Trimming took 5 bases from V and 6 from J, leaving 12 bases between them.

DNA of the CDR3: TGTGCCAGCAGCTTCTCCCGGACAGGGGTTGACTATGGCTACACCTTC. It encodes CASSFSRTGVDYGYTF. J is TRBJ1-2 and V is TRBV9; 9 bases align to TRBD1. V gave up 4 bases and J gave up 3 bases; unmatched junction bases: 10. The CDR3 covers 16 residues. CDR1 SGDLS and CDR2 YYNGEE come from the germline V gene.

J is TRBJ2-1 and V is TRBV27; TRBD2 aligns across 10 bases. Trimming cost V 2 bases and J 7 bases; bases outside gene matches: 8. The CDR3 has 16 amino acids. Germline-derived CDR1 and CDR2 are MNHEY and SMNVEV (reference sequence). CDR3: CASSLRVAGGMNEQFF. CDR3 DNA: TGTGCCAGCAGTTTACGGGTAGCGGGGGGCATGAATGAGCAGTTCTTC.

The chain employs TRBV7-6 and TRBJ2-2; 10 bases align to TRBD1. In germline, CDR1 is SGHVS, CDR2 FNYEAQ. The CDR3 runs 17 residues. Germline trimming cut 2 bases from V and 7 bases from J; bases unmatched to any gene: 10. The CDR3 coding sequence is TGTGCCAGCAGCTTAATCGCCGGGACAGGGGTCGGCGGGGAGCTGTTTTTT. Encoded protein: CASSLIAGTGVGGELFF.